The 30 T cell receptor beta chains reported below all come from one sample, sequenced in a study of shared clonotypes between healthy human individuals. Assay: immunoSEQ multiplex PCR; the TCRdb copy retains only in-frame clones and omits some. The table shows 2 million to 2.5 million clones, with over 85% occurring only once. Specimen: naive CD4+ T cells from PBMCs. Specified subset: CD45RA+ positively selected. These receptors were collected from a man between 18 and 29 years old in good health. Some clones in this sample may be carry-over from other donors' samples.

On this clone: Other nucleotide sequences from this sample produce the same CDR3. This chain uses TRBV5-1 with TRBJ1-4, with TRBD1 matching over 7 bases. Germline values: CDR1 SGHRS, CDR2 YFSETQ. The CDR3 contains 15 residues. With V trimmed by 0 bases and J by 8 bases, 7 bases remained unmatched. This CDR3 is CASSLAATGEEKLFF. Here the CDR3 DNA reads TGCGCCAGCAGCTTGGCGGCAACAGGGGAAGAAAAACTGTTTTTT.

The rearrangement links TRBV19 to TRBJ1-2; weak D call: TRBD1 (5 bases). V lost 3 bases, J lost 4 bases, and 9 bases lay in between. The CDR3 extends over 13 amino acids. Germline V lookup: CDR1 LNHDA, CDR2 SQIVND (reference sequence). The CDR3 loop is CASSISRVYGYTF. The CDR3 nucleotides are TGTGCCAGTAGTATTAGCAGGGTCTATGGCTACACCTTC.

The chain links TRBV2 to TRBJ1-1; weak D call: TRBD1 (6 bases). Germline V gives CDR1 SNHLY, CDR2 FYNNEI. The CDR3 covers 16 residues. V dropped 3 bases and J dropped 3 bases, with 17 bases sitting between them. This chain's CDR3 is CASSDSGAGKDTEAFF. The DNA of the CDR3 is TGTGCCAGCAGTGATTCGGGGGCGGGGAAGGACACTGAAGCTTTCTTT.

This clone appeared once. The chain joins TRBV7-9 to TRBJ2-5, with 9 bases lining up with TRBD1. The CDR3 consists of 15 residues. Looked up from germline, CDR1 is SEHNR and CDR2 is FQNEAQ (reference sequence). Trimming took 5 bases from V and 5 from J; bases not matched to a gene: 9. The CDR3 region is CASSAGQGIRETQYF. CDR3 in DNA: TGTGCCAGCAGCGCGGGACAGGGAATAAGGGAGACCCAGTACTTC.

V gene TRBV19 combines with J gene TRBJ2-7, with TRBD1 identical over 9 bases. V trimming: 6 bases; J trimming: 5 bases; junction bases outside the gene matches: 11. The germline CDR1 and CDR2 sequences are LNHDA and SQIVND (reference sequence). The CDR3 totals 15 residues. The CDR3, as DNA: TGTGCCAGTAGGACCCGGGGGACAGGGTCCAACGAGCAGTACTTC. The encoded protein is CASRTRGTGSNEQYF.

The rearrangement links TRBV13 to TRBJ2-7, with D perhaps TRBD2 (6 bases). The CDR3 covers 14 residues. Deletions cut 1 base from V and 7 bases from J, with 14 bases between. Germline CDR1 and CDR2: PRHDT and FYEKMQ (reference sequence). The CDR3: CASSLESLADEQYF. CDR3 bases: TGTGCCAGCAGCTTAGAATCCTTAGCGGATGAGCAGTACTTC.

V is TRBV19 and J is TRBJ2-7, with 8 bases identical to TRBD1. This CDR3 comprises 16 residues. The J segment lost 4 bases and the V segment lost 10 bases, leaving 18 bases of the junction unmatched. CDR1 is LNHDA and CDR2 is SQIVND in the germline V gene (reference sequence). The DNA of the CDR3 is TGTGCCACCTCCTCCCCCTCGGACAGGGCAGGTTACGAGCAGTACTTC. Its translation is CATSSPSDRAGYEQYF.

The V gene is TRBV28, the J gene TRBJ2-1; D call uncertain. CDR3 length: 15 residues. The V end lost 8 bases, the J end lost 4 bases, and 18 bases lay between the germline ends. The germline V gene encodes CDR1 MDHEN and CDR2 SYDVKM. CDR3 residues: CASDPRLGPYNEQFF. The CDR3 DNA reads TGTGCCAGCGACCCGAGGCTAGGGCCATACAATGAGCAGTTCTTC.

J is TRBJ1-5 and V is TRBV27; tentatively, D is TRBD1 (6 bases). Germline V gene sequence: CDR1 MNHEY, CDR2 SMNVEV (reference sequence). The germline V and J ends were trimmed by 0 bases and 6 bases, with 15 bases remaining between them. This CDR3 is built from 16 residues. The chain's CDR3 is CASSLSSGGKRQPQHF. The CDR3 DNA sequence: TGTGCCAGCAGTTTATCGTCGGGGGGCAAACGTCAGCCCCAGCATTTT.

The V gene is TRBV30, the J gene TRBJ1-2; maybe TRBD1 (5 bases). Per germline, CDR1 GTSNPN and CDR2 SVGIG (reference sequence). The CDR3 consists of 14 residues. V lost 2 bases, J lost 3 bases, and 13 bases lay in between. CDR3 in DNA: TGTGCCTGGAGTCCCTCAGGGAGGGACTATGGCTACACCTTC. Encoded protein: CAWSPSGRDYGYTF.

The V and J genes are TRBV6-1 and TRBJ2-1, with TRBD1 identical over 10 bases. V shed 4 bases, J shed 16 bases, and the junction held 10 bases outside the gene matches. CDR3 length: 13 residues. Germline V gene data show CDR1 as MNHNS and CDR2 as SASEGT. The CDR3 spells CASSVSGQGLTFF. The DNA for the CDR3 is TGTGCCAGCAGTGTATCGGGACAGGGGCTAACCTTCTTC.

On this clone: In the same sample, other DNA sequences code for this CDR3. The chain joins TRBV14 to TRBJ1-2; TRBD1 agrees at 7 bases. Germline V gene data show CDR1 as SGHDN and CDR2 as FVKESK. This CDR3 contains 13 residues. J gave up 5 bases and V 4 bases, and 4 bases lay outside the gene matches. The CDR3 loop is CASSPGTEYGYTF. The CDR3 coding sequence is TGTGCCAGCAGCCCCGGGACAGAATATGGCTACACCTTC.

Remarks on this clone: This sample also contains other DNA sequences that code for the same CDR3. The CDR3 sequence: CASISRGGNTEAFF. The DNA of the CDR3 is TGTGCCAGTATTTCCCGGGGGGGCAACACTGAAGCTTTCTTT. The genes are TRBV19 and TRBJ1-1; possibly TRBD1 for D (6 bases). CDR3 length: 14 residues. Trimming stripped 7 bases from V and 2 bases from J, with 14 bases between. CDR1 and CDR2 (germline): LNHDA, SQIVND (reference sequence).

This clone was seen a single time. V is TRBV28 and J is TRBJ1-1; D perhaps matches TRBD1 (5 bases). Germline CDR1 is MDHEN and CDR2 is SYDVKM. Trimming removed 7 bases at V and 3 bases at J, with 15 bases between. This CDR3 is built from 14 residues. CDR3 sequence: CASILMGGYTEAFF. DNA for the CDR3: TGTGCCAGCATCCTGATGGGGGGATACACTGAAGCTTTCTTT.

The chain recombines TRBV5-1 with TRBJ2-1; TRBD2 might be the D (5 bases). The V gene lost 7 bases and the J gene lost 4 bases, with 12 bases spanning the gap. The germline V gene encodes CDR1 SGHRS and CDR2 YFSETQ. This CDR3 spans 13 amino acids. Here the CDR3 DNA reads TGCGCCAGCGCCGCGGGCTTATACAATGAGCAGTTCTTC. Protein: CASAAGLYNEQFF.

To note about this clone: The sample has other DNA sequences that encode this CDR3 too. The chain joins TRBV19 to TRBJ1-5; possibly TRBD1 for D (5 bases). CDR3 size: 15 residues. V was pared by 1 base and J by 7 bases, with 14 bases between. From germline, CDR1 is LNHDA and CDR2 SQIVND (reference sequence). Here the CDR3 DNA reads TGTGCCAGTAGTATAGGGCAGGGCAAAGGCCAGCCCCAGCATTTT. The encoded protein is CASSIGQGKGQPQHF.

This chain connects TRBV6-6 to TRBJ2-2, with D maybe TRBD1 (6 bases). This CDR3 comprises 15 residues. Germline V CDR1 and CDR2: MNHNY, SVGAGI (reference sequence). V was shortened by 6 bases and J by 0 bases, with 11 bases between the two germline ends. For the CDR3, the DNA is TGTGCCAGCAGAACAACAGGGACGAACACCGGGGAGCTGTTTTTT. This codes for CASRTTGTNTGELFF.

Comments on this clone: Other DNA sequences in this sample translate to the same CDR3. The J gene is TRBJ2-7, the V gene TRBV29-1; perhaps TRBD2 as D (7 bases). The germline CDR1 and CDR2 sequences are SQVTM and ANQGSEA. The V gene lost 4 bases and the J gene lost 0 bases, with 13 bases spanning the gap. This CDR3 spans 14 amino acids. The CDR3 reads CSVAGGALSYEQYF. CDR3 DNA: TGCAGCGTTGCTGGGGGGGCCCTCTCCTACGAGCAGTACTTC.

V and J are TRBV6-4 and TRBJ2-3; 13 nucleotides line up with TRBD2. With 5 bases clipped from V and 4 bases from J, the junction kept 3 bases outside the gene matches. Germline lookup yields CDR1 MRHNA and CDR2 SNTAGT. CDR3 length: 15 residues. The CDR3 nucleotides are TGTGCCAGCAGTCGGGGACTAGCGGGATCAGATACGCAGTATTTT. It translates to CASSRGLAGSDTQYF.

This chain uses TRBV5-5 with TRBJ1-2, with D unresolved. Trimming shortened V by 0 bases and J by 2 bases, and 11 bases separated the two germline ends. Germline-derived CDR1 and CDR2 are SGHKS and YYEKEE (reference sequence). CDR3 length equals 15 residues. Here the CDR3 DNA reads TGTGCCAGCAGCTTGGCAGCCGGGCAGAACTATGGCTACACCTTC. It translates to CASSLAAGQNYGYTF.

The V call is TRBV18, the J call TRBJ2-3, with TRBD2 identical over 7 bases. The CDR3 runs to 16 residues. V dropped 6 bases and J dropped 3; count of bases not matched to a gene: 12. Germline CDR1 reads KGHSH; CDR2 reads LQKENI. The CDR3 DNA sequence: TGTGCCAGCTCGCCGCTGGGGGGGATGACGACAGATACGCAGTATTTT. This sequence encodes CASSPLGGMTTDTQYF.

This chain uses TRBV9 with TRBJ2-7; 10 bases map to TRBD2. Germline CDR1 and CDR2: SGDLS and YYNGEE. Trimming removed 4 bases from V and 2 bases from J; junction bases left unmatched: 6. This CDR3 is 15 amino acids long. CDR3 loop: CASSSLAGGPYEQYF. The DNA of the CDR3 is TGTGCCAGCAGCTCTTTAGCGGGAGGACCCTACGAGCAGTACTTC.

The rearrangement joins TRBV28 to TRBJ2-1; 7 bases map to TRBD1. Per germline, CDR1 MDHEN and CDR2 SYDVKM. The CDR3 is made up of 14 amino acids. Trimming at V came to 2 bases and at J to 9 bases, leaving 7 bases not matched to a gene. The chain's CDR3 is CASSLKVRGREQFF. CDR3 DNA sequence: TGTGCCAGCAGTTTAAAGGTGAGGGGGCGTGAGCAGTTCTTC.

This clone was found once. V gene TRBV1 combines with J gene TRBJ2-1; the D call TRBD2 from the table was never checked on the DNA. TRBV1 is a pseudogene locus. The CDR3 is 15 amino acids. In DNA form, the CDR3 reads TGCACCAGCAACCCTGACGGGGGACCCTACAATGAGCAGTTCTTC. Its translation is CTSNPDGGPYNEQFF.

As concerns this clone: In the same sample, other DNA sequences code for this CDR3. The J gene is TRBJ2-3, the V gene TRBV19; 12 bases are shared with TRBD2. The CDR3 sequence is 15 residues long. Looked up from germline, CDR1 is LNHDA and CDR2 is SQIVND (reference sequence). Germline trimming cut 3 bases from V and 3 bases from J; bases unmatched to any gene: 1. CDR3 loop: CASSILAGGTDTQYF. Here the CDR3 DNA reads TGTGCCAGTAGTATCCTAGCGGGAGGGACAGATACGCAGTATTTT.

The chain recombines TRBV19 with TRBJ2-2; tentatively, D is TRBD1 (5 bases). This CDR3 has 14 amino acids. Germline-derived CDR1 and CDR2 are LNHDA and SQIVND (reference sequence). V lost 5 bases to trimming and J lost 7 bases, with 14 bases between them. The CDR3 is CASSQPPRGGELFF. In DNA, the CDR3 is TGTGCCAGTAGTCAACCCCCTAGGGGCGGGGAGCTGTTTTTT.

Here the CDR3 DNA reads TGTGCCTGGGGGGAGCGGAGGGGGCGGTATGAGCAGTTCTTC. Protein sequence: CAWGERRGRYEQFF. This rearrangement joins TRBV30 to TRBJ2-1; a weak D match, TRBD1 (7 bases). Germline V gives CDR1 GTSNPN, CDR2 SVGIG (reference sequence). CDR3 size: 14 residues. Trimming pared 5 bases from V and 8 bases from J, leaving 19 bases between.

This chain links TRBV2 with TRBJ2-1, with TRBD1 matching 9 bases. Germline CDR1 SNHLY, CDR2 FYNNEI. This CDR3 has 13 residues. V shed 7 bases and J 4 bases; nucleotides not matched to a gene: 2. The CDR3 nucleotides are TGTGCCAGCAATGGACAGGGGTACAATGAGCAGTTCTTC. The encoded protein is CASNGQGYNEQFF. The full variable domain, its missing parts supplied by reference TRBV2 and TRBJ2-1, is EPEVTQTPSHQVTQMGQEVILRCVPISNHLYFYWYRQILGQKVEFLVSFYNNEISEKSEIFDDQFSVERPDGSNFTLKIRSTKLEDSAMYFCASNGQGYNEQFFGPGTRLTVL.

The chain joins TRBV29-1 to TRBJ2-5; D unresolved. Looked up from germline, CDR1 is SQVTM and CDR2 is ANQGSEA. Trimming removed 4 bases from V and 1 base from J, with 10 bases in between. This CDR3 has 13 amino acids. For the CDR3, the DNA is TGCAGCGTTGGGCAGGACCCCCAAGAGACCCAGTACTTC. Translated, it gives CSVGQDPQETQYF.

Notes on this clone: The sample carries other DNA sequences with the same CDR3. The chain joins TRBV9 to TRBJ2-3; no definite D call. Trimming left V 1 base short and J 1 base short, with 4 bases between. The CDR3 length is 13 residues. Germline V gene lookup returns CDR1 SGDLS and CDR2 YYNGEE. In DNA form, the CDR3 reads TGTGCCAGCAGCGTATCGGGCACAGATACGCAGTATTTT. Translated: CASSVSGTDTQYF.